The T cell receptor beta chain under discussion was sequenced for a study of blood T cell repertoires in COVID-19. The wider study: Samples representing acute and convalescent COVID-19 were sourced from the United States, Italy and Spain. In each case, the material was cDNA or gDNA derived from T cells, B-cell-depleted T cells, or PBMCs.

The germline V gene has CDR1 ENHRY and CDR2 SYGVKD. V gave up 6 bases and J gave up 4 bases, with 15 bases separating them. The CDR3 sequence is 14 residues long. In the original workflow: By means of reference gene primer amplification, nucleated cell counts were estimated. Only in-frame clones appear in the TCRdb table, and some are missing; sequencing was by immunoSEQ multiplex PCR. The V and J calls and clone size come from that table; D and trimming were worked out from the DNA. Of 59,000 or so clones in the sample, around 81% were seen once. The chain links TRBV10-3 to TRBJ2-5, with a possible D match to TRBD1 (8 bases). The receptor was isolated from a woman of 80 years or more with active or convalescent COVID-19. The sample was peripheral blood. The CDR3 is CAISDRGGGETQYF. The CDR3 DNA is TGTGCCATCAGCGACAGGGGCGGGGGAGAGACCCAGTACTTC.